This TCR beta chain came from a study of blood T cell repertoires in COVID-19 (dated by TCRdb to between 2020 and 2021). Looking at the study overall: Collaborator samples came from the United States, Italy and Spain and covered acute and convalescent phases of COVID-19. The prospective study material was composed of cDNA or gDNA derived from T cells, B-cell-depleted T cells, or PBMCs. Subjects who had been exposed to COVID-19, were actively infected with it, or had recovered from it provided the deeply sampled blood TCRbeta repertoires that made up the dataset. The repertoires were released in a freely available public database meant as a resource for research on the immune response to SARS-CoV-2. Samples came from the ongoing ImmuneRACE study (first 160 participants) plus 1,254 subjects from 6 global collaborators. Nearly every sample came with metadata listing a de-identified subject ID, COVID-19 status, age in years and sex. HLA class I and class II types, where available, came from metadata supplied by the sample provider rather than from assay-based typing. On the study overall, not on this receptor specifically: The quantity of clinical and demographic metadata differed by source and by participant and was supplied without curation.

At one collaborating source in Seattle, patients were enrolled during active infection and were followed longitudinally through the course of disease. The collaborating institutions used their own protocols to collect whole blood in K2EDTA tubes. For TCRbeta analysis, collaborators shipped samples in one of three forms: frozen whole blood, isolated PBMCs, or DNA extracted from either of those sample types. TCRbeta CDR3 regions were amplified from genomic DNA by means of the immunoSEQ Assay, a bias-controlled multiplex PCR. The authors' pipeline ran thus. Nucleated cell counts per sample were estimated from amplification of reference gene primers within the assay. To quantify the absolute abundance of each unique TCRbeta CDR3 rearrangement, sequence reads were collapsed and filtered. For each sample, productive Simpson clonality was calculated by taking the square root of Simpson's diversity index across productive rearrangements. TCRdb obtained this table from immuneACCESS and retained in-frame rearrangements with V and J assigned. These tables miss some clones; where compared with another copy, unresolved V genes account for less than half of the shortfall, and the remainder is unexplained. The DNA was the basis for D and trimming; V, J and clone size are from that table. For this sample there are approximately 150,000 clones; over 80% appear just once. The top ten constitute over 7% of the sample.

The germline V gene specifies SGHRS as CDR1 and YFSETQ as CDR2. For this chain, trimming is 4 bases at the V end and 1 base at the J end, and the number of junction bases without a gene match is 6. The CDR3 numbers 17 residues from cysteine through phenylalanine. Kept here is only the CDR3 DNA, which spans 51 bases and is read in frame from base 1. A word on this clone: Its cognate antigen has yet to be identified. No base quality information exists; no much larger clone differs at one position.

This chain joins TRBV5-1 to TRBJ1-5, with TRBD1 matching 12 junction bases. Sequenced material: peripheral blood. This receptor was taken from a woman over 75 with COVID-19, enrolled during active disease. This receptor has the CDR3 CASSLGTGGGSNQPQHF. Read as DNA, the sequence is TGCGCCAGCAGCCTAGGGACAGGGGGCGGAAGCAATCAGCCCCAGCATTTT.